This T cell receptor beta chain was sequenced for a study of shared clonotypes between healthy human individuals. This CDR3 region has 16 residues. Germline lookup yields CDR1 SGHAT and CDR2 FQNNGV. Trimming removed 1 base from V and 4 bases from J; junction bases left unmatched: 8. Measured with immunoSEQ multiplex PCR; TCRdb has only the in-frame clones, and not every one. The sample includes a few million clones, around 90% of them seen just once. The sequencing sample was made of naive CD4+ T cells sorted from blood. Subset defined: CD45RA+ positively selected. This clonotype was sampled from a man between 18 and 29 years old in good health. The gene calls are TRBV11-2 and TRBJ2-5, with 8 bases lining up with TRBD1. CDR3 in amino acids: CASSLVGTGLIETQYF. CDR3 DNA: TGTGCCAGCAGCTTAGTTGGGACAGGTTTGATAGAGACCCAGTACTTC. The whole variable domain, remainder taken from reference TRBV11-2 and TRBJ2-5, is EAGVAQSPRYKIIEKRQSVAFWCNPISGHATLYWYQQILGQGPKLLIQFQNNGVVDDSQLPKDRFSAERLKGVDSTLKIQPAKLEDSAVYLCASSLVGTGLIETQYFGPGTRLLVL.